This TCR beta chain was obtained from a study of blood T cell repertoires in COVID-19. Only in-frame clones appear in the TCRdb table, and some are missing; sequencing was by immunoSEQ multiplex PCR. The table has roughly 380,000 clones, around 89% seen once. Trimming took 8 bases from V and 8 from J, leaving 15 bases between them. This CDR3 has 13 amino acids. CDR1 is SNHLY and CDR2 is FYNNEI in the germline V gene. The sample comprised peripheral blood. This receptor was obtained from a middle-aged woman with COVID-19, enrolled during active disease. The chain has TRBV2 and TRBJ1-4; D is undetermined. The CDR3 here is CASGGEAGEKLFF. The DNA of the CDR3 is TGTGCCAGCGGCGGGGAGGCTGGGGAAAAACTGTTTTTT. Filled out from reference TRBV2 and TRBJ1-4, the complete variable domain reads EPEVTQTPSHQVTQMGQEVILRCVPISNHLYFYWYRQILGQKVEFLVSFYNNEISEKSEIFDDQFSVERPDGSNFTLKIRSTKLEDSAMYFCASGGEAGEKLFFGSGTQLSVL.